These 30 T cell receptor beta chains originate from one sample sequenced in a study of beta chain features in type 1 diabetes. Findings of the study overall: Among patients with Type 1 diabetes, TCRB CDR3s were moderately but significantly shorter in every one of the four CD4+ subsets.

Reverse transcription of all isolated RNA meant that expressed TCRB transcripts were sequenced. Profiling relied on immunoSEQ multiplex PCR, and the TCRdb table lists in-frame clones only, not all of them. The sample yields approximately 730,000 clones, about an eighth seen once. For these TCRs, the target antigens are not known. Sequencing was carried out using naive CD4+ T cells from blood. The receptors stem from a man younger than 30 with type 1 diabetes.

This clone has a count of ten or more. The chain is built from TRBV14 and TRBJ2-1; D may correspond to TRBD1 or TRBD2 (5 bases each). The germline CDR1 and CDR2 sequences are SGHDN and FVKESK. V lost 5 bases, J lost 7 bases, and 12 bases lay in between. This CDR3 comprises 13 residues. In nucleotides, the CDR3 is TGTGCCAGCAGCTGGCAGGGACGGAATGAGCAGTTCTTC. Its translation: CASSWQGRNEQFF.

A remark on this clone: Other DNA sequences in this specimen translate into the identical CDR3. This sequence joins TRBV7-9 and TRBJ1-1; maybe TRBD1 (5 bases). V was shortened by 8 bases and J by 4 bases, with 8 bases between the two germline ends. The CDR3 has 11 residues. Germline values: CDR1 SEHNR, CDR2 FQNEAQ (reference sequence). This CDR3 is CASSGLTEAFF. In DNA form, the CDR3 reads TGTGCCAGCTCAGGGCTCACTGAAGCTTTCTTT.

The chain carries TRBV11-3 and TRBJ2-1, with D perhaps TRBD1 or TRBD2 (5 bases each). The V gene's germline CDR1 is SGHNT and CDR2 YENEEA. The CDR3 consists of 14 residues. V was pared by 7 bases and J by 7 bases, with 17 bases between. DNA for the CDR3: TGTGCCAGCACTCAGGTGGGGGTTATGAATGAGCAGTTCTTC. It yields the protein CASTQVGVMNEQFF.

The chain is built from TRBV21-1 and TRBJ1-1; the table gives TRBD1 as D, unverified against the DNA. TRBV21-1 is an annotated pseudogene. This CDR3 is 14 amino acids long. The CDR3 sequence: CASRPTGGNTEAFF. Here the CDR3 DNA reads TGTGCCAGCCGCCCAACAGGGGGGAACACTGAAGCTTTCTTT.

This clone has more than one count but fewer than ten. The CDR3: CASSYSWVKETQYF. The CDR3 DNA sequence: TGTGCCAGCAGTTACTCGTGGGTAAAGGAGACCCAGTACTTC. The chain links TRBV6-5 to TRBJ2-5; unclear D gene. Germline CDR1 reads MNHEY; CDR2 reads SVGAGI. V was shortened by 0 bases and J by 5 bases, with 10 bases between the two germline ends. This CDR3 region has 14 residues.

The chain couples TRBV4-1 to TRBJ1-2, with 7 bases identical to TRBD1. This CDR3 is 14 amino acids long. Germline assignment: CDR1 MGHRA and CDR2 YSYEKL. Trimming cost V 3 bases and J 8 bases; bases outside gene matches: 9. This chain's CDR3 is CASSHPQGDGGYTF. In nucleotides, the CDR3 is TGCGCCAGCAGCCACCCTCAGGGGGACGGCGGCTACACCTTC.

The chain has TRBV7-2 and TRBJ1-5; D is undetermined. From germline, CDR1 is SGHTA and CDR2 FQGNSA. There are 13 residues in the CDR3. Between the trimmed V and J ends, which lost 3 bases and 7 bases, there was a span of 10 bases. DNA of the CDR3: TGTGCCAGCAGCTTTGGGGAGTGGCAGCCCCAGCATTTT. Translating it yields CASSFGEWQPQHF.

The chain is built from TRBV28 and TRBJ2-7, with TRBD1 matching over 7 bases. Germline CDR1 is MDHEN and CDR2 is SYDVKM. V was pared by 8 bases and J by 10 bases, with 17 bases of the junction left unmatched. The CDR3 has 14 amino acids. CDR3: CASGLGDRTGIQYF. The CDR3 DNA follows: TGTGCCAGCGGGCTGGGGGACAGAACAGGGATCCAGTACTTC.

V gene TRBV18 combines with J gene TRBJ2-1, with no clear D. Germline-derived CDR1 and CDR2 are KGHSH and LQKENI. There are 16 residues in the CDR3. V gave up 6 bases and J gave up 6 bases, with 21 bases separating them. The CDR3 here is CASSPRLGSLGNEQFF. The DNA of the CDR3 is TGTGCCAGCTCGCCCCGCCTAGGTTCATTAGGCAATGAGCAGTTCTTC.

This clone was found a few times. The identical CDR3 is also encoded by other nucleotide sequences in the sample. V is TRBV5-4 and J is TRBJ1-2; D is perhaps TRBD1 (5 bases). The CDR3 runs 13 residues. CDR1 and CDR2 (germline): SGHNT, YYREEE (reference sequence). Trimming shortened V by 0 bases and J by 2 bases, and 5 bases separated the two germline ends. The CDR3 DNA sequence: TGTGCCAGCAGCTTGGGACAGAACTATGGCTACACCTTC. The encoded protein is CASSLGQNYGYTF.

The chain couples TRBV9 to TRBJ2-5; TRBD1 or TRBD2 may be the D gene (5 bases each). The CDR3 contains 13 residues. Trimming cost V 6 bases and J 5 bases, with 14 bases left between them. Germline-derived CDR1 and CDR2 are SGDLS and YYNGEE. The CDR3 DNA sequence: TGTGCCAGCACCGGGACGTTGGGGGAGACCCAGTACTTC. Protein product: CASTGTLGETQYF.

A few counts support this clone. The rearrangement joins TRBV7-2 to TRBJ2-1, with 10 bases fitting TRBD1. Germline-derived CDR1 and CDR2 are SGHTA and FQGNSA. Losses at the gene ends were 3 bases for V and 9 bases for J; bases not matched to a gene: 5. CDR3 length equals 14 residues. The CDR3 DNA is TGTGCCAGCAGCTTCGGGACAGGGGCCGGTGAGCAGTTCTTC. The encoded protein is CASSFGTGAGEQFF.

The chain couples TRBV30 to TRBJ1-5; a possible D gene is TRBD1 (5 bases). The CDR3 extends over 13 amino acids. Per the germline V gene, CDR1 is GTSNPN and CDR2 is SVGIG (reference sequence). The V end was cut by 2 bases, the J end by 6 bases, with 11 bases between. Here the CDR3 DNA reads TGTGCCTGGAGTCCCGGGACTAGTCAGCCCCAGCATTTT. Encoded protein: CAWSPGTSQPQHF.

This clone was detected a few times. J is TRBJ2-5 and V is TRBV5-8; maybe TRBD1 (6 bases). CDR1 SGHTS and CDR2 YDEGEE come from the germline V gene. V lost 3 bases to trimming and J lost 5 bases, with 14 bases between them. The CDR3 length is 14 residues. The CDR3, as DNA: TGTGCCAGCAGCTCAAGGACAGCGGAGGAGACCCAGTACTTC. It is translated as CASSSRTAEETQYF.

This clone came up a few times. The rearrangement links TRBV30 to TRBJ2-3; tentatively, D is TRBD1 (6 bases). V gave up 4 bases and J gave up 2 bases, with 13 bases separating them. CDR3 size: 14 residues. Germline lookup yields CDR1 GTSNPN and CDR2 SVGIG (reference sequence). DNA of the CDR3: TGTGCCTGGATTAGAACAGGGACCACAGATACGCAGTATTTT. Translating gives CAWIRTGTTDTQYF.

The chain has TRBV7-2 and TRBJ1-1, with D maybe TRBD1 (6 bases). The CDR3 is 15 amino acids. The V and J ends lost 1 base and 1 base respectively, with 10 bases between them. Germline V gene lookup returns CDR1 SGHTA and CDR2 FQGNSA. CDR3 sequence (DNA): TGTGCCAGCAGCTTAGTTGGGACATCGAACACTGAAGCTTTCTTT. Its translation: CASSLVGTSNTEAFF.

The chain uses TRBV5-1 and TRBJ1-2; D unresolved. V shed 4 bases and J shed 4 bases, with 8 bases lying between them. The CDR3 consists of 12 residues. Per germline, CDR1 SGHRS and CDR2 YFSETQ. In DNA form, the CDR3 reads TGCGCCAGCAGCCCACCGGTCTATGGCTACACCTTC. Encoded protein: CASSPPVYGYTF.

As to this clone: Likely a read error: the CDR3 ends without its conserved phenylalanine or tryptophan. It is unclear where the CDR3 begins or ends on the DNA, so no DNA is shown, and the CDR3 is as TCRdb lists it. The CDR3 is CASSDMGQPSL. The V gene is TRBV2, the J gene TRBJ1-1; the DNA was not compared with TRBD1, the D call given in the table. Germline lookup yields CDR1 SNHLY and CDR2 FYNNEI. Termini included, the CDR3 measures 11 amino acids.

The chain joins TRBV6-6 to TRBJ2-1; 8 positions match TRBD1. There are 15 residues in the CDR3. CDR1 is MNHNY, CDR2 SVGAGI, per germline (reference sequence). V shed 5 bases and J 3 bases; nucleotides not matched to a gene: 6. The CDR3 nucleotides are TGTGCCAGCAGTGAGGCTGGGACAGGCTACAATGAGCAGTTCTTC. It codes for CASSEAGTGYNEQFF.

This clone was found a few times. This CDR3 reads CASSPGGGNTIYF. The CDR3 nucleotides read TGTGCCAGCTCACCAGGTGGTGGAAACACCATATATTTT. This rearrangement joins TRBV18 to TRBJ1-3, with unresolved D. CDR1 and CDR2 from the germline V gene are KGHSH and LQKENI. V was shortened by 2 bases and J by 3 bases, with 5 bases between the two germline ends. The CDR3 is 13 amino acids.

The genes are TRBV30 and TRBJ1-5; 7 positions agree with TRBD1. Germline trimming cut 3 bases from V and 1 base from J; bases unmatched to any gene: 3. The CDR3 extends over 14 amino acids. The germline V gene has CDR1 GTSNPN and CDR2 SVGIG (reference sequence). This chain's CDR3 is CAWRAQGSNQPQHF. The CDR3 DNA reads TGTGCCTGGAGGGCACAGGGGAGCAATCAGCCCCAGCATTTT.

The chain employs TRBV9 and TRBJ2-2, with 7 positions matching TRBD1. Germline V CDR1 and CDR2: SGDLS, YYNGEE. The CDR3 spans 15 residues. J was trimmed by 4 bases and V by 3 bases; bases with no gene match: 6. CDR3: CASSGTGPATGELFF. The CDR3 DNA sequence: TGTGCCAGCAGCGGGACAGGTCCCGCCACCGGGGAGCTGTTTTTT.

This clone has only a few counts. The V and J genes are TRBV28 and TRBJ1-3; no firm D call. The CDR3 is made up of 14 amino acids. The germline V gene has CDR1 MDHEN and CDR2 SYDVKM. V dropped 8 bases and J dropped 2 bases, with 13 bases sitting between them. The CDR3 region is CASGVGGAGNTIYF. The CDR3 region has the DNA TGTGCCAGCGGTGTCGGTGGGGCTGGAAACACCATATATTTT.

The V gene is TRBV6-1, the J gene TRBJ1-2; perhaps TRBD1 as D (6 bases). The germline gives CDR1 MNHNS, CDR2 SASEGT. The CDR3 loop spans 14 amino acids. V dropped 5 bases and J dropped 4 bases, with 14 bases sitting between them. The CDR3, as DNA: TGTGCCAGCAGTTTTGGGGGGCCGAGCTATGGCTACACCTTC. This translates into CASSFGGPSYGYTF.

The V call is TRBV27, the J call TRBJ2-7; D call uncertain. The germline V gene has CDR1 MNHEY and CDR2 SMNVEV (reference sequence). The V end lost 5 bases, the J end lost 3 bases, and 17 bases lay between the germline ends. The CDR3 is 15 amino acids. CDR3 coding DNA: TGTGCCAGCAGTCCGTCGGGCTCCGTAGGCTACGAGCAGTACTTC. It translates to CASSPSGSVGYEQYF.

This chain joins TRBV30 and TRBJ1-1; 9 bases agree with TRBD1. The CDR3 totals 14 residues. V shed 2 bases and J 1 base; nucleotides not matched to a gene: 2. Germline V CDR1 and CDR2: GTSNPN, SVGIG (reference sequence). The CDR3 bases are TGTGCCTGGAGTAGGGGACAGGGGAACACTGAAGCTTTCTTT. Protein product: CAWSRGQGNTEAFF.

The chain is built from TRBV7-2 and TRBJ1-5; 8 nucleotides match TRBD1. Germline-derived CDR1 and CDR2 are SGHTA and FQGNSA. This CDR3 is 14 amino acids long. Trimming took 5 bases from V and 4 from J; bases not matched to a gene: 4. CDR3 region: CASSKRQGNQPQHF. Written as DNA, the CDR3 is TGTGCCAGCAGCAAACGACAGGGGAATCAGCCCCAGCATTTT.

There are a few counts of this clone. The rearrangement uses TRBV7-6 and TRBJ2-1, with TRBD2 as a possible D gene (6 bases). The CDR3 is 15 residues long. The germline V and J ends were trimmed by 5 bases and 4 bases, with 15 bases remaining between them. Germline loops: CDR1 SGHVS, CDR2 FNYEAQ. CDR3: CASSPLGSAYNEQFF. DNA for the CDR3: TGTGCCAGCAGCCCCCTCGGGAGCGCATACAATGAGCAGTTCTTC.

V usage is TRBV2 and J usage is TRBJ1-1, with 7 bases that match TRBD1. The germline gives CDR1 SNHLY, CDR2 FYNNEI. This CDR3 has 14 amino acids. The J segment lost 7 bases and the V segment lost 4 bases, leaving 9 bases of the junction unmatched. This CDR3 reads CASSVQGQWVEAFF. The CDR3, as DNA: TGTGCCAGCAGTGTTCAGGGACAGTGGGTTGAAGCTTTCTTT. Combining the CDR3 with reference TRBV2 and TRBJ1-1 gives the whole variable domain EPEVTQTPSHQVTQMGQEVILRCVPISNHLYFYWYRQILGQKVEFLVSFYNNEISEKSEIFDDQFSVERPDGSNFTLKIRSTKLEDSAMYFCASSVQGQWVEAFFGQGTRLTVV.

This clone has a handful of counts. The V call is TRBV5-8, the J call TRBJ1-5; D gene uncertain. The CDR3 covers 18 residues. Trimming shortened V by 1 base and J by 4 bases, and 21 bases separated the two germline ends. Germline-derived CDR1 and CDR2 are SGHTS and YDEGEE. CDR3 DNA: TGTGCCAGCAGCTTGTACGACTTCGGGTTTTCTGGGAATCAGCCCCAGCATTTT. Encoded protein: CASSLYDFGFSGNQPQHF.